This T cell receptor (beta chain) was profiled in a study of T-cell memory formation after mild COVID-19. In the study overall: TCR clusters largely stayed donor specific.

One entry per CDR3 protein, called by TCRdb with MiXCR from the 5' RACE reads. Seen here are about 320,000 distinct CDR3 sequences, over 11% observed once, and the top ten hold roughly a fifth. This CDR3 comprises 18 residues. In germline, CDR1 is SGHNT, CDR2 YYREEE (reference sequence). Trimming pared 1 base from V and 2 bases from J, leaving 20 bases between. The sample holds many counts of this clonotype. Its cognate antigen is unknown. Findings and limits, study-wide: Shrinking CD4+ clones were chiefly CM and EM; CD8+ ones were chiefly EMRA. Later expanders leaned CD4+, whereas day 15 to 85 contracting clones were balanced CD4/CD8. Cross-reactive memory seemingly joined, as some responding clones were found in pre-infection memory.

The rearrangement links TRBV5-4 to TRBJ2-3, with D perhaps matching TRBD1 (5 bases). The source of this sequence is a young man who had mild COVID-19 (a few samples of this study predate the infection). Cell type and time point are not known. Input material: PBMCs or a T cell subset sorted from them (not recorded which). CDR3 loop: CASSLSPGSPLNTDTQYF. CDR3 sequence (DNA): TGTGCCAGCAGCTTGTCCCCAGGGTCACCATTGAACACAGATACGCAGTATTTT.